This TCR beta chain was observed in a study of shared clonotypes between healthy human individuals. This clone has a handful of counts. The identical CDR3 is also encoded by other nucleotide sequences in the sample. Splitting of each subset's genomic DNA was done evenly across several immunoSEQ plates. Generated by immunoSEQ multiplex PCR, the TCRdb table keeps only in-frame clones and is missing some. The sample comprises fewer than 600,000 clones, around 76% of which are singletons, and around 12% rests with the top ten. Tens of millions of PBMCs were counted before genomic DNA extraction. Trimming shortened V by 2 bases and J by 1 base, and 8 bases separated the two germline ends. Germline assignment: CDR1 GTSNPN and CDR2 SVGIG (reference sequence). This CDR3 is 13 amino acids long.

J is TRBJ1-1 and V is TRBV30; no reliable D call. Input material: PBMCs. The sequence derives from a middle-aged woman in good health. Some clones in this sample may be carry-over from other donors' samples. CDR3: CAWSPLANTEAFF. DNA of the CDR3: TGTGCCTGGAGTCCCCTGGCGAACACTGAAGCTTTCTTT.